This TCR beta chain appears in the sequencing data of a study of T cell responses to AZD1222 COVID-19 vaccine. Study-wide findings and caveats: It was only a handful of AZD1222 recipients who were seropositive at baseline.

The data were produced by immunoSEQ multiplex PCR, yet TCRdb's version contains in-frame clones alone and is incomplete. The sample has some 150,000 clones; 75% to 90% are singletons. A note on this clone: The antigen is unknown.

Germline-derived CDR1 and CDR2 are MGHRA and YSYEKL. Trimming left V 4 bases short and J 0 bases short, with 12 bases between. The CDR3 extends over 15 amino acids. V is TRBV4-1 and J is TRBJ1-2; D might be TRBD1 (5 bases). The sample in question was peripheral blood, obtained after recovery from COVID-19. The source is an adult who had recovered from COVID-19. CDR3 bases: TGCGCCAGCAGCCCGCACAGGCAAGCTAACTATGGCTACACCTTC. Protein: CASSPHRQANYGYTF.